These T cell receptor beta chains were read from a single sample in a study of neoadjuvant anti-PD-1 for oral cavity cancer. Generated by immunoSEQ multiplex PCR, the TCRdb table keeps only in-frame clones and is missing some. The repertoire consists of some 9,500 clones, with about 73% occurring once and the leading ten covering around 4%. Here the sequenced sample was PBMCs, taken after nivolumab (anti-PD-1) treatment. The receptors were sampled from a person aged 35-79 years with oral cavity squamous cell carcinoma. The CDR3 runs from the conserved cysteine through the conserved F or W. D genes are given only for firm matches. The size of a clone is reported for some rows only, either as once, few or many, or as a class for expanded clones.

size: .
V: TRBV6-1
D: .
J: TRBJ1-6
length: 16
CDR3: CASRELEGLINSPLHF
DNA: TGTGCCAGCAGGGAACTTGAGGGGCTAATTAATTCACCCCTCCACTTT

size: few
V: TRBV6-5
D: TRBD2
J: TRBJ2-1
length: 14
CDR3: CASKLAGAGNEQFF
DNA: TGTGCCAGCAAACTAGCGGGAGCCGGAAATGAGCAGTTCTTC

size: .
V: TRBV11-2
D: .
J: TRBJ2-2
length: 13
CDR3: CASSRTDTGELFF
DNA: TGTGCCAGCAGCCGGACAGACACCGGGGAGCTGTTTTTT

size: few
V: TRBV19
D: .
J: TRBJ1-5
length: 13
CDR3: CASRNRENQPQHF
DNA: TGTGCCAGTCGGAACAGGGAGAATCAGCCCCAGCATTTT

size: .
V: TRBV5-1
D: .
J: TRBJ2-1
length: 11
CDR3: CASSNENEQFF
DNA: TGCGCCAGCAGTAATGAGAATGAGCAGTTCTTC

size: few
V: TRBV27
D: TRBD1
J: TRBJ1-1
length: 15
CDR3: CASSLGDRANTEAFF
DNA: TGTGCCAGCAGTTTAGGCGACAGGGCGAACACTGAAGCTTTCTTT

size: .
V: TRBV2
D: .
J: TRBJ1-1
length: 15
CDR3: CASSFRGRSNTEAFF
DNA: TGTGCCAGCAGTTTCCGGGGACGTTCGAACACTGAAGCTTTCTTT

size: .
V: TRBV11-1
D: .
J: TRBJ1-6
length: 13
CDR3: CASSLEAKSPLHF
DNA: TGTGCCAGCAGCTTAGAGGCAAAATCACCCCTCCACTTT

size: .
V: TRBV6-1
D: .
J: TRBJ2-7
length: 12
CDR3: CASSSRLAEQYF
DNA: TGTGCCAGCAGTTCCCGGCTAGCCGAGCAGTACTTC

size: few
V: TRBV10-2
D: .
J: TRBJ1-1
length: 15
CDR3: CATAALPGQNTEAFF
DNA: TGCGCCACCGCGGCGCTACCGGGCCAGAACACTGAAGCTTTCTTT

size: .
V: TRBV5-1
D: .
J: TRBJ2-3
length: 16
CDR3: CASSSTRPGPSDTQYF
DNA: TGCGCCAGCAGCTCCACCAGGCCCGGACCGTCAGATACGCAGTATTTT

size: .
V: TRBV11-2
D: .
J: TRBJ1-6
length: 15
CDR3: CASSPFRPDNSPLHF
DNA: TGTGCCAGCAGCCCTTTTAGACCCGATAATTCACCCCTCCACTTT

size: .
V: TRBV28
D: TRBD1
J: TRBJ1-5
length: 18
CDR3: CASSSLGQGGREDQPQHF
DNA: TGTGCCAGCAGTTCTCTCGGACAGGGGGGCAGAGAAGATCAGCCCCAGCATTTT

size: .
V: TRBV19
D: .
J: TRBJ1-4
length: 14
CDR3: CASNARGSGEKLFF
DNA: TGTGCCAGTAACGCACGGGGGAGTGGTGAAAAACTGTTTTTT

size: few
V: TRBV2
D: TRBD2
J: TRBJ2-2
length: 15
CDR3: CASNPSGGDTGELFF
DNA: TGTGCCAGCAATCCAAGCGGGGGGGACACCGGGGAGCTGTTTTTT

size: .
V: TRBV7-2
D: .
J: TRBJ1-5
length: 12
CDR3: CASSHHHGPQHF
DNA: TGTGCCAGCAGCCACCACCACGGGCCCCAGCATTTT

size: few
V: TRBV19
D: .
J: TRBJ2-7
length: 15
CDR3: CASSTSGTNPYEQYF
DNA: TGTGCCAGTAGTACTTCCGGGACCAACCCGTACGAGCAGTACTTC

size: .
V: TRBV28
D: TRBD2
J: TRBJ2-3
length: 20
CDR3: CASRLTPGGPAGPGGDTQYF
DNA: TGTGCCAGCAGGCTAACACCGGGGGGTCCAGCGGGGCCTGGGGGAGATACGCAGTATTTT

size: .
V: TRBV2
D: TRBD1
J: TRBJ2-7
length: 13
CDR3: CASRGTEPYEQYF
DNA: TGTGCCAGCAGGGGGACAGAGCCCTACGAGCAGTACTTC

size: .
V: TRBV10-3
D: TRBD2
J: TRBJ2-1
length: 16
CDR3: CAISDSTSDLVDEQFF
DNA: TGTGCCATCAGTGATTCGACTAGCGATTTGGTTGATGAGCAGTTCTTC

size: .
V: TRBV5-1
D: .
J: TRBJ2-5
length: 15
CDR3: CASSFSGKGRETQYF
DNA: TGCGCCAGCAGCTTTTCTGGAAAGGGTAGGGAGACCCAGTACTTC

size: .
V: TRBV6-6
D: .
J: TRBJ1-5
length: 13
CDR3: CASRPRVNQPQHF
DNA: TGTGCCAGCAGACCCAGGGTCAATCAGCCCCAGCATTTT

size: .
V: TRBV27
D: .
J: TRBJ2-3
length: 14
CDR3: CASRSVGATDTQYF
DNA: TGTGCCAGCAGATCAGTTGGAGCCACAGATACGCAGTATTTT

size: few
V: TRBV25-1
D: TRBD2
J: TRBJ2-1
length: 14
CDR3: CASSARRGGNEQFF
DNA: TGTGCCAGCAGTGCGAGGCGGGGGGGCAATGAGCAGTTCTTC

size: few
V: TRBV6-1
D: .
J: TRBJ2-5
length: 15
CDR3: CASTLYRGRQETQYF
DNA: TGTGCCAGCACCCTCTATAGGGGACGGCAAGAGACCCAGTACTTC

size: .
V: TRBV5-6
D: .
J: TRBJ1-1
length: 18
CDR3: CASSVRGILRDWNTEAFF
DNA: TGTGCCAGCAGCGTCCGGGGAATCTTAAGGGATTGGAATACTGAAGCTTTCTTT

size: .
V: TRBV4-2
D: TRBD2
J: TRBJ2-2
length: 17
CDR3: CASSPQGLAGDTGELFF
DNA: TGTGCCAGCAGCCCACAGGGGCTAGCGGGAGACACCGGGGAGCTGTTTTTT

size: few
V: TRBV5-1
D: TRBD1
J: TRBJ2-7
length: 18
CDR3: CASSLVRQGPRRLYEQYF
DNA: TGCGCCAGCAGCTTGGTGAGACAGGGACCCCGACGGCTTTACGAGCAGTACTTC

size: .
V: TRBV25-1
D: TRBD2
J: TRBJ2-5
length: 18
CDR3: CASRPGLAGGLRVGTQYF
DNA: TGTGCCAGCAGACCGGGACTAGCGGGGGGCCTACGGGTGGGGACCCAGTACTTC

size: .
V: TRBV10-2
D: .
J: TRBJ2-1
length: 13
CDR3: CASSEGGYNEQFF
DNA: TGCGCCAGCAGTGAAGGGGGCTACAATGAGCAGTTCTTC

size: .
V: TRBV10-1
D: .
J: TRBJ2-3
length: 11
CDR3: CASSDSITQYF
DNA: TGCGCCAGCAGTGACTCTATCACGCAGTATTTT

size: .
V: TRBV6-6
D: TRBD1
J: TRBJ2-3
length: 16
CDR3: CASSLGTGTRTDTQYF
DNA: TGTGCCAGCAGTCTCGGGACAGGCACGCGCACAGATACGCAGTATTTT

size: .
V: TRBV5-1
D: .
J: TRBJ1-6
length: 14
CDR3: CASSLRPDNSPLHF
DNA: TGCGCCAGCAGCTTGAGACCCGATAATTCACCCCTCCACTTT

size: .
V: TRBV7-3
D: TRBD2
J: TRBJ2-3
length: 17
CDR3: CASSLSASGRGTDTQYF
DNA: TGTGCCAGCAGCTTATCAGCCTCCGGGAGGGGGACAGATACGCAGTATTTT

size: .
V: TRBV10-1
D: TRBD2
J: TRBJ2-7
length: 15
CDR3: CASSESASGIYEQYF
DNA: TGCGCCAGCAGTGAGTCGGCTAGCGGGATTTACGAGCAGTACTTC

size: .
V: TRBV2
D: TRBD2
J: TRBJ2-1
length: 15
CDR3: CASQVRTSGHNEQFF
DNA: TGTGCCAGCCAGGTGAGGACTAGCGGACACAATGAGCAGTTCTTC

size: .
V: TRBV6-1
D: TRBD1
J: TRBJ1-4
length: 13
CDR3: CASRGTGSEKLFF
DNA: TGTGCCAGCAGGGGGACAGGGAGTGAAAAACTGTTTTTT

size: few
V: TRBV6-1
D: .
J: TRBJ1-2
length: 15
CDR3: CASSPEHRKGYGYTF
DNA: TGTGCCAGCTCCCCCGAGCACAGGAAGGGCTATGGCTACACCTTC

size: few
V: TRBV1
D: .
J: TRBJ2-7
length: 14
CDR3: CTSSHRGRPYEQYF
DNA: TGCACCAGCAGCCACAGGGGGAGACCCTACGAGCAGTACTTC

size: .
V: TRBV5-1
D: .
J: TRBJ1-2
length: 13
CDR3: CASSLAGDYGYTF
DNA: TGCGCCAGCAGCTTGGCAGGAGACTATGGCTACACCTTC

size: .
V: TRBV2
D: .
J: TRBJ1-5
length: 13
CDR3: CASSAGKVRPQHF
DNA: TGTGCCAGCAGTGCCGGCAAAGTCAGGCCCCAGCATTTT

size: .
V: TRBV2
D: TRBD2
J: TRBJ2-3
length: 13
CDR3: CASSLAGTDTQYF
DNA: TGTGCCAGCAGTCTAGCGGGCACAGATACGCAGTATTTT

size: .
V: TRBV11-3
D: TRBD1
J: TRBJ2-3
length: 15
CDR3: CASSANRGGTDTQYF
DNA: TGTGCCAGCAGCGCAAACAGGGGAGGCACAGATACGCAGTATTTT

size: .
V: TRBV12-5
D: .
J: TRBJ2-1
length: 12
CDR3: CASGRDSGTEFF
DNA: TGTGCTAGTGGACGGGACTCCGGGACAGAGTTCTTC

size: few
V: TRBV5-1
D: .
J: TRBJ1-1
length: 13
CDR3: CASSEGRGAEAFF
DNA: TGCGCCAGCAGCGAGGGAAGGGGGGCTGAAGCTTTCTTT

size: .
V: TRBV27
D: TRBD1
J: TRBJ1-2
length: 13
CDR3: CASTFQGAGGYTF
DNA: TGTGCCAGCACCTTCCAGGGGGCTGGTGGCTACACCTTC

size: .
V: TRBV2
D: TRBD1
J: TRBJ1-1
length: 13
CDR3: CASWTGRVSEAFF
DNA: TGTGCCAGCTGGACAGGGCGGGTATCTGAAGCTTTCTTT

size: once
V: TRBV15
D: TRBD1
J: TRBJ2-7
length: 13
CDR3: CATSTGQGYEQYF
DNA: TGTGCCACTTCCACGGGACAGGGTTACGAGCAGTACTTC

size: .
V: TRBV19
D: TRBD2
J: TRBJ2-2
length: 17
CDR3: CATNKLSGGGGTGELFF
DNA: TGTGCCACTAACAAGCTAAGCGGGGGAGGAGGGACCGGGGAGCTGTTTTTT

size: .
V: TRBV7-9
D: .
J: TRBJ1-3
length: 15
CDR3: CASSWEGSSGNTIYF
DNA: TGTGCCAGCAGCTGGGAAGGCAGCTCTGGAAACACCATATATTTT

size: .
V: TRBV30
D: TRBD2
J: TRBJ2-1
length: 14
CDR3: CASRTSEAYNEQFF
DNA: TGTGCCTCTCGGACTAGCGAGGCCTACAATGAGCAGTTCTTC

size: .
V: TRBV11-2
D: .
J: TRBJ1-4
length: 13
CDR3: CASSLGHGDKLFF
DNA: TGTGCCAGCAGCTTAGGTCACGGGGATAAACTGTTTTTT

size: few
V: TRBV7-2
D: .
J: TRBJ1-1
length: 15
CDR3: CASSHSGPMNTEAFF
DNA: TGTGCCAGCAGCCATTCGGGGCCGATGAACACTGAAGCTTTCTTT

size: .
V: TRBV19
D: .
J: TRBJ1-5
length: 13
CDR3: CASGPRSNQPQHF
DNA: TGTGCCAGCGGCCCTAGGAGCAATCAGCCCCAGCATTTT

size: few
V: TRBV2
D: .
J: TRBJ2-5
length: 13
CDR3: CASSGGWRETQYF
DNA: TGTGCCAGCAGTGGGGGATGGAGGGAGACCCAGTACTTC

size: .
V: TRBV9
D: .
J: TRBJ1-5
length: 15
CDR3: CASSVEPGANQPQHF
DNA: TGTGCCAGCAGCGTAGAACCAGGGGCCAATCAGCCCCAGCATTTT

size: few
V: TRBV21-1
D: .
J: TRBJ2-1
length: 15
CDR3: CASSKKLAFRNEQFF
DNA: TGTGCCAGCAGCAAAAAACTAGCGTTTCGCAATGAGCAGTTCTTC

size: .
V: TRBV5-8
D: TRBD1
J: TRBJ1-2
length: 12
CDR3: CASSLGQGGHTF
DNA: TGTGCCAGCAGCTTGGGACAGGGCGGACACACCTTC

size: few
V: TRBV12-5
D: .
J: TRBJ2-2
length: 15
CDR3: CASGPGTAGTGELFF
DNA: TGTGCTAGTGGCCCGGGGACCGCCGGAACCGGGGAGCTGTTTTTT

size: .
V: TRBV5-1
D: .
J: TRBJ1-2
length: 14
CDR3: CASSLGHLSYGYTF
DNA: TGCGCCAGCAGCTTGGGACACCTAAGCTATGGCTACACCTTC